The 6 T cell receptor beta chains below all came from one sample that was sequenced in a study of cytomegalovirus exposure and HLA in healthy donors. Amplification used 60 Vbeta primers and 13 Jbeta primers. Profiled with immunoSEQ multiplex PCR; TCRdb holds only in-frame clones, not every one. This repertoire shows hundreds of thousands of clones, about three quarters found once; its top ten account for 0.4% to 0.6%. Sequencing used PBMCs. Receptors were obtained from a boy aged 5-17 years in good health and CMV-seronegative.

The chain couples TRBV14 to TRBJ2-5, with 10 bases that match TRBD2. The J segment lost 5 bases and the V segment lost 0 bases, leaving 6 bases of the junction unmatched. Germline CDR1 is SGHDN and CDR2 is FVKESK. The CDR3 runs 16 residues. The CDR3 protein is CASSQDGLAGDETQYF. Here the CDR3 DNA reads TGTGCCAGCAGCCAAGATGGGCTAGCGGGAGACGAGACCCAGTACTTC.

Here the CDR3 DNA reads TGTGCCAGCAGCGTCAGACTGGGCAAAAACATTCAGTACTTC. Translation: CASSVRLGKNIQYF. The V call is TRBV5-4, the J call TRBJ2-4, with D unclear. The CDR3 totals 14 residues. V was pared by 4 bases and J by 3 bases, with 11 bases between. The germline V gene encodes CDR1 SGHNT and CDR2 YYREEE (reference sequence).

V is TRBV30 and J is TRBJ1-5; D is perhaps TRBD1 (5 bases). The V end was cut by 2 bases, the J end by 3 bases, with 14 bases between. This CDR3 comprises 15 residues. CDR1 is GTSNPN, CDR2 SVGIG, per germline (reference sequence). CDR3 in DNA: TGTGCCTGGAGTCACATTGACAGCCTCAATCAGCCCCAGCATTTT. Protein: CAWSHIDSLNQPQHF.

The chain uses TRBV7-3 and TRBJ1-1, with 8 bases fitting TRBD1. Germline V gives CDR1 SGHTA, CDR2 FQGTGA. This CDR3 has 15 residues. The V and J ends lost 4 bases and 3 bases, in that order; junction bases with no gene match: 7. The CDR3 DNA sequence: TGTGCCAGCAGCTCCCAGGGGGCGCCGGACACTGAAGCTTTCTTT. Translation gives CASSSQGAPDTEAFF.

The rearrangement uses TRBV2 and TRBJ1-5; 7 bases are shared with TRBD1. Unmatched junction bases numbered 3, after V lost 6 bases and J lost 1 base. Per germline, CDR1 SNHLY and CDR2 FYNNEI. There are 14 residues in the CDR3. In DNA form, the CDR3 reads TGTGCCAGCAGGGCAGGGGGGAGCAATCAGCCCCAGCATTTT. It codes for CASRAGGSNQPQHF.

This chain uses TRBV19 with TRBJ1-6; D is undetermined. There are 15 residues in the CDR3. Trimming removed 9 bases from V and 9 bases from J, with 21 bases in between. The germline gives CDR1 LNHDA, CDR2 SQIVND (reference sequence). The CDR3 loop reads CASTSVEGGSSPLHF. DNA for the CDR3: TGTGCCAGCACTTCCGTCGAGGGAGGGAGTTCACCCCTCCACTTT.